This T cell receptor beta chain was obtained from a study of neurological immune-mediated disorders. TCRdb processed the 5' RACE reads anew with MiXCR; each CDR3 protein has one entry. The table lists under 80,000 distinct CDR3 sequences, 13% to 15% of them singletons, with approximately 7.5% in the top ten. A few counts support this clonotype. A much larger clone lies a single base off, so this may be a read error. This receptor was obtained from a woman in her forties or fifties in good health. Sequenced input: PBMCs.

The CDR3 sequence is CSVVGGEGQYF. The CDR3 nucleotides are TGCAGCGTTGTAGGGGGGGAAGGCCAGTACTTC. J is TRBJ2-7 and V is TRBV29-1; a weak D match, TRBD2 (7 bases). Germline CDR1 reads SQVTM; CDR2 reads ANQGSEA. The length of the CDR3 is 11 residues. V was shortened by 4 bases and J by 10 bases, with 14 bases between the two germline ends.